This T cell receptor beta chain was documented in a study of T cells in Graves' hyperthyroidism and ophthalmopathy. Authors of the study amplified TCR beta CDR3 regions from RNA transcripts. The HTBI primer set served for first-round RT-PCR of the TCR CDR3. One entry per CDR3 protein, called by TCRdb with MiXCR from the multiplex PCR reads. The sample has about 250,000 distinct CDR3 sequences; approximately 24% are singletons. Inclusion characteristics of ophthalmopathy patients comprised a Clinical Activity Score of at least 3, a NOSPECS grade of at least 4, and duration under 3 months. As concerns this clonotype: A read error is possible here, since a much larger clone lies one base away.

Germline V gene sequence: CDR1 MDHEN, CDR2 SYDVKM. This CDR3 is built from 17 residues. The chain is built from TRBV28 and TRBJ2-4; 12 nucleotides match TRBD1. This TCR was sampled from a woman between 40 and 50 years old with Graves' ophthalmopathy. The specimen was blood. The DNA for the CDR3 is TGTGCCAGCAGTTCAAACCGGGACAGGGGGCTCAAAAACATTCAGTGCTTC. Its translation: CASSSNRDRGLKNIQCF.